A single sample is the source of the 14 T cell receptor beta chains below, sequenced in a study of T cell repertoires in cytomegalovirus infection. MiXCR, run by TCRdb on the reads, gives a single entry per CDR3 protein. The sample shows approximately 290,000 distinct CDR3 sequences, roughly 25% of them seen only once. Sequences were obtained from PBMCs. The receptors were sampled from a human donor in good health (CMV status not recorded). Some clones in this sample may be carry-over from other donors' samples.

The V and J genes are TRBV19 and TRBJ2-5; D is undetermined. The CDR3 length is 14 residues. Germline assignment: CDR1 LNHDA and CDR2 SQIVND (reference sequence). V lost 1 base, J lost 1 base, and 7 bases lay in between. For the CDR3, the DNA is TGTGCCAGTAGTATAGTGGGGTCCCAAGAGACCCAGTACTTC. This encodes CASSIVGSQETQYF.

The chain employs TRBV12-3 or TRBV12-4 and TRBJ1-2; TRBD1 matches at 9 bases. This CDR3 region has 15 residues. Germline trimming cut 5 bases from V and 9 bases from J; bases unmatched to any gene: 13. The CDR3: CASSHTGGWGGSYTF. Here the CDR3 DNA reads TGTGCCAGCAGTCACACAGGGGGCTGGGGAGGAAGCTACACCTTC.

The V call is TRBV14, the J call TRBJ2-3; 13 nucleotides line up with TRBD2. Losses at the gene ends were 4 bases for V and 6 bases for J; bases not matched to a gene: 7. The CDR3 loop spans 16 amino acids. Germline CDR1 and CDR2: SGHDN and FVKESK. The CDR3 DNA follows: TGTGCCAGCAGCCTAACTAGCGGGGGGGCCATTGATACGCAGTATTTT. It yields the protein CASSLTSGGAIDTQYF.

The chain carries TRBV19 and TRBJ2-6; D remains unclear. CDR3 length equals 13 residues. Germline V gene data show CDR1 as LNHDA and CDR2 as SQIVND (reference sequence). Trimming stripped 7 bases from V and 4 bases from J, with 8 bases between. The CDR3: CASNLAGANVLTF. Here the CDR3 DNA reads TGTGCCAGTAATCTGGCCGGGGCCAACGTCCTGACTTTC.

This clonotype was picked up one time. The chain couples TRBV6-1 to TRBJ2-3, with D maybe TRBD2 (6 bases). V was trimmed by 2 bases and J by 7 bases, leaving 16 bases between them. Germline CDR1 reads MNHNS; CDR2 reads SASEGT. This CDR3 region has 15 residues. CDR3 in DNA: TGTGCCAGCAGTGAATCACCCCTTGGCGGGAATACGCAGTATTTT. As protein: CASSESPLGGNTQYF.

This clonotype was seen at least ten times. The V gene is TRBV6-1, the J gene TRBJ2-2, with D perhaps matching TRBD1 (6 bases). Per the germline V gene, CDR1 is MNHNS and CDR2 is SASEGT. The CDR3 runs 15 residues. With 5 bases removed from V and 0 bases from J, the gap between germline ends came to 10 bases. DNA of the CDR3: TGTGCCAGCAGTCCCTGGACAGCGAACACCGGGGAGCTGTTTTTT. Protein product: CASSPWTANTGELFF.

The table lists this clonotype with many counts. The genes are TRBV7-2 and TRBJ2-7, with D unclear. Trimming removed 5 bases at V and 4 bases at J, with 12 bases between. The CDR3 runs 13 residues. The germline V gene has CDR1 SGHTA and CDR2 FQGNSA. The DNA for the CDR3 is TGTGCCAGCAGCCGGACGGCCCTATACGAGCAGTACTTC. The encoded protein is CASSRTALYEQYF.

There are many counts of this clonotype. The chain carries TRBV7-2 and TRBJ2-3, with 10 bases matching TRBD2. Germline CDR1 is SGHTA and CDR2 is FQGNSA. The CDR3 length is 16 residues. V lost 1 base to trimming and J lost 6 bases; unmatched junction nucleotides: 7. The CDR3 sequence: CASSLGSSSGSDTQYF. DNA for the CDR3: TGTGCCAGCAGCTTAGGGTCTTCTAGCGGGAGCGATACGCAGTATTTT.

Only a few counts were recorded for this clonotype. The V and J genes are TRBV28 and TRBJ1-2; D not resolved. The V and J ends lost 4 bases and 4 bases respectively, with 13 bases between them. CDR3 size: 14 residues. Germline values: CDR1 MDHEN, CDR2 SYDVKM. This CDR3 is CASSYSRVRYGYTF. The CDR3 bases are TGTGCCAGCAGTTACTCCCGGGTCCGCTATGGCTACACCTTC.

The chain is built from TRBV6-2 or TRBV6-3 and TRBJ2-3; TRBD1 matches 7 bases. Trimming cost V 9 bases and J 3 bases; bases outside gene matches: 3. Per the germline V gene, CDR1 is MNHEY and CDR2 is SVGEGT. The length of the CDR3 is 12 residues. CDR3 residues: CASTGVTDTQYF. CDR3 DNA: TGTGCCAGTACAGGGGTGACAGATACGCAGTATTTT.

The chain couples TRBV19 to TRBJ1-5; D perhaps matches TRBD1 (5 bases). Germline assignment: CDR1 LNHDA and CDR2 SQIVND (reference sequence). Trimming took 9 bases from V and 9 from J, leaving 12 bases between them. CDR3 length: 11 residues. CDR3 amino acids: CASGGVLPQHF. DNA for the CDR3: TGTGCCAGCGGGGGGGTGTTGCCCCAGCATTTT.

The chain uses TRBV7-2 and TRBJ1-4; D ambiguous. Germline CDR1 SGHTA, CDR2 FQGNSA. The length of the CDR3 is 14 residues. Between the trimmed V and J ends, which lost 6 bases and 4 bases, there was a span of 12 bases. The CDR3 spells CASSLLGFNEKLFF. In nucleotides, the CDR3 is TGTGCCAGCAGTCTCTTAGGGTTTAATGAAAAACTGTTTTTT. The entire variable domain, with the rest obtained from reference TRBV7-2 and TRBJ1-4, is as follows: GAGVSQSPSNKVTEKGKDVELRCDPISGHTALYWYRQSLGQGLEFLIYFQGNSAPDKSGLPSDRFSAERTGGSVSTLTIQRTQQEDSAVYLCASSLLGFNEKLFFGSGTQLSVL.

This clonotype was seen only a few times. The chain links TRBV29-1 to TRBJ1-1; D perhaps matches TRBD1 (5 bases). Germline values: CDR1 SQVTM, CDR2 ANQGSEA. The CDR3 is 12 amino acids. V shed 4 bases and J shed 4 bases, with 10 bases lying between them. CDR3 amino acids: CSVVRGSTEAFF. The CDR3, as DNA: TGCAGCGTTGTCCGGGGCTCCACTGAAGCTTTCTTT.

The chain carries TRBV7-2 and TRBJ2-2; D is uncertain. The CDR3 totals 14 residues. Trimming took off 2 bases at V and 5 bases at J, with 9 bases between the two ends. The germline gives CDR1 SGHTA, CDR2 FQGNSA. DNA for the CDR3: TGTGCCAGCAGCTTATTGGCGGTGACCGGGGAGCTGTTTTTT. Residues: CASSLLAVTGELFF. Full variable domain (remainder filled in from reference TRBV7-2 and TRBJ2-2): GAGVSQSPSNKVTEKGKDVELRCDPISGHTALYWYRQSLGQGLEFLIYFQGNSAPDKSGLPSDRFSAERTGGSVSTLTIQRTQQEDSAVYLCASSLLAVTGELFFGEGSRLTVL.